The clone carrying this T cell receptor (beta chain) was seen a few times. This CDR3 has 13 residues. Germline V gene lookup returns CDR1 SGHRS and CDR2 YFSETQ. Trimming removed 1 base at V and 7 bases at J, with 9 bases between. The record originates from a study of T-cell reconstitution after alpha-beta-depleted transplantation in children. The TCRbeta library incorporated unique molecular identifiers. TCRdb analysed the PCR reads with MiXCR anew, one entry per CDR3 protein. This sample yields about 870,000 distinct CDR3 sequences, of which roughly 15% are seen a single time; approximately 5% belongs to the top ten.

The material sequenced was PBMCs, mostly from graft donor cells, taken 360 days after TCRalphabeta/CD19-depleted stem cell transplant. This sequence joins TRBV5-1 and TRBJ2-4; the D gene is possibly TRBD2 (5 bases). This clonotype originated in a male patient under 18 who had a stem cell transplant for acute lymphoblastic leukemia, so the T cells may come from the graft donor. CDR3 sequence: CASSLNRGNIQYF. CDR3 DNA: TGCGCCAGCAGCTTGAACAGAGGGAACATTCAGTACTTC.